The clone carrying this T cell receptor (beta chain) has more than one count but fewer than ten. Its specificity is unknown. The data were obtained in a study of blood T cells in healthy people across ages. In the study overall: Using template switching, researchers captured about one barcoded beta molecule for each two T cells.

Healthy Caucasians from Russia aged roughly 6 to 95 served as donors. PCR was performed a second time for about 6 to 11 cycles using a sample-barcoded 5' primer and a J-beta primer mix. Each CDR3 protein is one row after TCRdb ran MiXCR on the 5' RACE reads. The table shows fewer than 1,000,000 distinct CDR3 sequences, with 40% to 50% occurring only once. Broader study findings: Unsorted PBMCs ruled out conclusive naive versus antigen-experienced comparison. Because donor CMV status was unknown, expanded clonotype changes were possibly confounded.

The receptor was isolated from a man aged 60 to 69 in good health. The sequencing sample was made of blood.

The CDR3 nucleotides are TGTGCCAGCCGGGACAGGGGCCCTACGCAGTATTTT. It encodes CASRDRGPTQYF. The rearrangement uses TRBV6-5 and TRBJ2-3; 10 bases match TRBD1. CDR1 is MNHEY and CDR2 is SVGAGI in the germline V gene. With V trimmed by 8 bases and J by 8 bases, 4 bases remained unmatched. This CDR3 comprises 12 residues.